One sample yielded the 4 T cell receptor beta chains listed below, sequenced in a study of T cell responses to AZD1222 COVID-19 vaccine. TCRdb's table, derived via immunoSEQ multiplex PCR, lists solely in-frame clones and lacks some. The sample lists about 140,000 clones; 85% to 90% were seen once. Sequencing used peripheral blood, obtained on day 0 of AZD1222 vaccination. The receptors were sampled from an adult in good health.

V is TRBV15 and J is TRBJ1-1; D is unresolved. Trimming shortened V by 1 base and J by 3 bases, and 9 bases separated the two germline ends. CDR3 size: 14 residues. Looked up from germline, CDR1 is LNHNV and CDR2 is YYDKDF (reference sequence). In nucleotides, the CDR3 is TGTGCCACCAGCAGAGTAGAGGCTCACACTGAAGCTTTCTTT. This translates into CATSRVEAHTEAFF.

The chain couples TRBV30 to TRBJ2-3, with D uncertain. The CDR3 totals 14 residues. Looked up from germline, CDR1 is GTSNPN and CDR2 is SVGIG (reference sequence). The ends were cut back, 2 bases at V and 0 bases at J, with 9 bases in the middle. The CDR3 nucleotides are TGTGCCTGGAGTCGGACGACGAGCACAGATACGCAGTATTTT. Residues: CAWSRTTSTDTQYF.

This chain uses TRBV5-4 with TRBJ2-7; D possibly corresponds to TRBD1 (8 bases). Germline lookup yields CDR1 SGHNT and CDR2 YYREEE (reference sequence). The CDR3 is made up of 18 amino acids. Trimming pared 4 bases from V and 4 bases from J, leaving 27 bases between. The CDR3 spells CASSPGTGSKRDAYEQYF. The DNA for the CDR3 is TGTGCCAGCAGCCCAGGGACAGGTTCGAAGCGGGATGCATACGAGCAGTACTTC.

V is TRBV27 and J is TRBJ2-7, with TRBD2 as a possible D gene (6 bases). Germline V lookup: CDR1 MNHEY, CDR2 SMNVEV (reference sequence). This CDR3 contains 14 residues. With 8 bases removed from V and 3 bases from J, the gap between germline ends came to 17 bases. The CDR3: CASRFLASGYEQYF. CDR3 nucleotides: TGTGCCAGCCGATTCCTAGCGTCGGGCTACGAGCAGTACTTC.